This passage covers 28 T cell receptor beta chains from one sample sequenced in a study of response to subunit inactivated influenza vaccine. TCRdb re-called the RT-PCR reads with MiXCR, one entry per CDR3 protein. This repertoire shows more than 250,000 distinct CDR3 sequences, 21% found once; its top ten account for approximately 10%. This sample comprised PBMCs from blood, obtained less than 22 months after vaccination. Source of these receptors: a man between 50 and 70 years old who received an inactivated influenza vaccine.

This clonotype was detected once. The gene calls are TRBV7-2 and TRBJ2-2; TRBD2 might be the D (5 bases). Trimming stripped 6 bases from V and 0 bases from J, with 8 bases between. Per germline, CDR1 SGHTA and CDR2 FQGNSA. CDR3 length equals 14 residues. CDR3: CASSRGTNTGELFF. DNA of the CDR3: TGTGCCAGCAGTAGAGGGACGAACACCGGGGAGCTGTTTTTT.

The table lists this clonotype with a few counts. The chain recombines TRBV4-3 with TRBJ1-6; D remains unclear. V was shortened by 0 bases and J by 0 bases, with 9 bases between the two germline ends. CDR1 and CDR2 (germline): LGHNA, YSLEER. The CDR3 is 17 amino acids. The CDR3 region is CASSQESPSSYNSPLHF. CDR3 in DNA: TGCGCCAGCAGCCAAGAAAGTCCGAGCTCCTATAATTCACCCCTCCACTTT.

This clonotype has a handful of counts. V usage is TRBV5-5 and J usage is TRBJ2-5; D gene ambiguous. CDR3 size: 16 residues. The ends were cut back, 4 bases at V and 1 base at J, with 17 bases in the middle. CDR1 is SGHKS, CDR2 YYEKEE, per germline (reference sequence). The CDR3 is CASSLGDGGAQETQYF. DNA for the CDR3: TGTGCCAGCAGCCTTGGGGATGGTGGAGCCCAAGAGACCCAGTACTTC.

This CDR3 reads CASSYSMGSNQPQHF. DNA of the CDR3: TGTGCCAGCAGTTACTCGATGGGTAGCAATCAGCCCCAGCATTTT. This chain connects TRBV6-5 to TRBJ1-5; no clear D. Germline assignment: CDR1 MNHEY and CDR2 SVGAGI. The CDR3 extends over 15 amino acids. V was clipped by 0 bases and J by 0 bases, with 6 bases between them.

The rearrangement links TRBV15 to TRBJ2-3; D unresolved. V was cut by 0 bases and J by 3 bases, with 10 bases left in between. Germline assignment: CDR1 LNHNV and CDR2 YYDKDF (reference sequence). This CDR3 comprises 15 residues. The CDR3, as DNA: TGTGCCACCAGCAGAGATATCCACGGAACAGATACGCAGTATTTT. It codes for CATSRDIHGTDTQYF.

CDR3 in DNA: TGTGCCAGCAGCCAAGGGGCAGCGCTACAAGAGACCCAGTACTTC. It is translated as CASSQGAALQETQYF. The chain uses TRBV14 and TRBJ2-5, with D hard to call. The germline gives CDR1 SGHDN, CDR2 FVKESK. This CDR3 contains 15 residues. V was shortened by 1 base and J by 2 bases, with 11 bases between the two germline ends.

V gene TRBV6-1 combines with J gene TRBJ1-2; TRBD1 matches at 7 bases. There are 16 residues in the CDR3. The germline V gene encodes CDR1 MNHNS and CDR2 SASEGT. The trim removed 5 bases at V and 0 bases at J, leaving 9 bases unmatched. The CDR3 loop reads CASSHERDRPNYGYTF. The CDR3 DNA follows: TGTGCCAGCAGTCATGAGCGGGACAGACCTAACTATGGCTACACCTTC.

V is TRBV6-6 and J is TRBJ1-2; D is undetermined. Germline-derived CDR1 and CDR2 are MNHNY and SVGAGI (reference sequence). Trimming removed 4 bases from V and 4 bases from J, with 10 bases in between. CDR3 length: 13 residues. Written as DNA, the CDR3 is TGTGCCAGCAGTTCTACACCGCTCTATGGCTACACCTTC. Translated, it gives CASSSTPLYGYTF.

The rearrangement joins TRBV7-8 to TRBJ2-3; the match to TRBD2 covers 9 bases. This CDR3 is 18 amino acids long. In germline, CDR1 is SGHVS, CDR2 FQNEAQ. The junction had 13 bases not matched to a gene; V was cut back by 1 base and J by 5 bases. CDR3 in amino acids: CASSLEAGIAGVLDTQYF. The CDR3 coding sequence is TGTGCCAGCAGCTTAGAGGCGGGGATAGCGGGAGTTCTAGATACGCAGTATTTT.

This clonotype was picked up a small number of times. The chain couples TRBV7-2 to TRBJ1-1, with D perhaps matching TRBD1 (5 bases). The CDR3 runs 13 residues. V was shortened by 5 bases and J by 2 bases, with 9 bases between the two germline ends. Germline V gene data show CDR1 as SGHTA and CDR2 as FQGNSA. Here the CDR3 DNA reads TGTGCCAGCAGCATACAGGTTAACACTGAAGCTTTCTTT. The encoded protein is CASSIQVNTEAFF. Variable domain in full (rest from reference TRBV7-2 and TRBJ1-1): GAGVSQSPSNKVTEKGKDVELRCDPISGHTALYWYRQSLGQGLEFLIYFQGNSAPDKSGLPSDRFSAERTGGSVSTLTIQRTQQEDSAVYLCASSIQVNTEAFFGQGTRLTVV.

This clonotype came up many times. The chain employs TRBV11-2 and TRBJ1-1; D not certain. V shed 1 base and J shed 3 bases, with 3 bases lying between them. The CDR3 consists of 12 residues. Germline V lookup: CDR1 SGHAT, CDR2 FQNNGV. Here the CDR3 reads CASSLAYTEAFF. As DNA, the CDR3 is TGTGCCAGCAGCTTAGCATACACTGAAGCTTTCTTT.

This chain links TRBV4-3 with TRBJ1-2, with a possible D match to TRBD1 (6 bases). The CDR3 has 15 residues. Per germline, CDR1 LGHNA and CDR2 YSLEER. Between the trimmed V and J ends, which lost 0 bases and 5 bases, there was a span of 13 bases. The CDR3 loop reads CASSQEVQGIYGYTF. In DNA form, the CDR3 reads TGCGCCAGCAGCCAAGAGGTGCAGGGGATATATGGCTACACCTTC.

This clonotype was counted only a few times. This sequence joins TRBV18 and TRBJ2-1; 8 positions agree with TRBD2. The junction had 7 bases not matched to a gene; V was cut back by 0 bases and J by 6 bases. From germline, CDR1 is KGHSH and CDR2 LQKENI. This CDR3 contains 16 residues. CDR3 coding DNA: TGTGCCAGCTCACCACCGGGACTAGGGGCTACCAATGAGCAGTTCTTC. Protein: CASSPPGLGATNEQFF.

This clonotype was seen a few times. The CDR3 reads CASSSELFNEQYF. The DNA of the CDR3 is TGCGCCAGCAGCTCGGAGTTGTTCAACGAGCAGTACTTC. The rearrangement joins TRBV5-1 to TRBJ2-7, with D uncertain. Germline CDR1 and CDR2: SGHRS and YFSETQ. V was cut by 3 bases and J by 5 bases, with 12 bases left in between. This CDR3 region has 13 residues.

The chain links TRBV10-3 to TRBJ2-5; D possibly corresponds to TRBD2 (5 bases). The germline V and J ends were trimmed by 3 bases and 4 bases, with 15 bases remaining between them. The germline V gene encodes CDR1 ENHRY and CDR2 SYGVKD. CDR3 length equals 15 residues. The CDR3 DNA reads as TGTGCCATCAGTGACTGGGGTGGAGGTAGAGAGACCCAGTACTTC. Its translation: CAISDWGGGRETQYF.

In this sample, this clonotype turned up a few times. V gene TRBV29-1 combines with J gene TRBJ2-1; D could derive from TRBD1 or TRBD2 (5 bases each). CDR3 length equals 13 residues. Trimming took off 6 bases at V and 7 bases at J, with 16 bases between the two ends. The germline V gene encodes CDR1 SQVTM and CDR2 ANQGSEA. CDR3 sequence reads: CSVDSVWGNEQFF. CDR3 coding DNA: TGCAGCGTCGACAGTGTTTGGGGGAATGAGCAGTTCTTC.

A few counts support this clonotype. This chain joins TRBV29-1 and TRBJ1-3; D is ambiguous. The germline V gene encodes CDR1 SQVTM and CDR2 ANQGSEA. Trimming shortened V by 5 bases and J by 0 bases, and 11 bases separated the two germline ends. This CDR3 spans 14 amino acids. CDR3: CSVRGLGSGNTIYF. Written as DNA, the CDR3 is TGCAGCGTTAGAGGTTTGGGCTCTGGAAACACCATATATTTT.

The V and J genes are TRBV9 and TRBJ2-5; 10 positions agree with TRBD2. Germline values: CDR1 SGDLS, CDR2 YYNGEE. The CDR3 is 15 residues long. With V trimmed by 4 bases and J by 4 bases, 7 bases remained unmatched. CDR3 residues: CASSPRGLAVETQYF. The CDR3 bases are TGTGCCAGCAGCCCCAGAGGACTAGCGGTAGAGACCCAGTACTTC.

The gene calls are TRBV28 and TRBJ1-5; D not resolved. Germline values: CDR1 MDHEN, CDR2 SYDVKM. Trimming stripped 6 bases from V and 9 bases from J, with 21 bases between. The CDR3 sequence is 15 residues long. The CDR3 nucleotides read TGTGCCAGCAGGCCTACACTTACGGGAAAATGGCCCCAGCATTTT. The encoded protein is CASRPTLTGKWPQHF.

This clonotype was seen only a few times. The rearrangement joins TRBV28 to TRBJ2-3; the D gene is possibly TRBD1 (6 bases). V dropped 6 bases and J dropped 5 bases, with 6 bases sitting between them. There are 11 residues in the CDR3. The germline V gene has CDR1 MDHEN and CDR2 SYDVKM. The CDR3 is CASRDRDTQYF. The CDR3, as DNA: TGTGCCAGCAGGGACAGAGATACGCAGTATTTT.

This clonotype was found a few times. In DNA, the CDR3 is TGTGCCACCAGCAGCCGGGACAGCTCCGGGGGCTACACCTTC. Its translation is CATSSRDSSGGYTF. V is TRBV15 and J is TRBJ1-2; 7 bases map to TRBD1. V shed 3 bases and J 8 bases; nucleotides not matched to a gene: 9. The CDR3 covers 14 residues. CDR1 LNHNV and CDR2 YYDKDF come from the germline V gene (reference sequence).

This clonotype occurred a few times. The rearrangement uses TRBV5-1 and TRBJ2-5, with no clear D. Trimming removed 0 bases at V and 2 bases at J, with 8 bases between. From germline, CDR1 is SGHRS and CDR2 YFSETQ. CDR3 length equals 14 residues. CDR3 in amino acids: CASSLAPNQETQYF. The CDR3, as DNA: TGCGCCAGCAGCTTGGCCCCGAATCAAGAGACCCAGTACTTC.

V usage is TRBV30 and J usage is TRBJ1-5; TRBD1 aligns across 9 bases. V lost 3 bases to trimming and J lost 2 bases; unmatched junction nucleotides: 11. The CDR3 has 17 residues. Germline V lookup: CDR1 GTSNPN, CDR2 SVGIG (reference sequence). Here the CDR3 reads CAWSPGQGFMGNQPQHF. CDR3 nucleotide sequence: TGTGCCTGGAGCCCGGGACAGGGTTTTATGGGCAATCAGCCCCAGCATTTT.

The chain carries TRBV7-8 and TRBJ1-5; no definite D call. The V end lost 2 bases, the J end lost 3 bases, and 11 bases lay between the germline ends. Germline-derived CDR1 and CDR2 are SGHVS and FQNEAQ. This CDR3 region has 15 residues. CDR3 nucleotide sequence: TGTGCCAGCAGCTTACAGTTCGGATTCAATCAGCCCCAGCATTTT. It specifies CASSLQFGFNQPQHF.

This clonotype turned up a few times. The chain uses TRBV6-4 and TRBJ2-3, with 7 nucleotides matching TRBD1. The CDR3 consists of 16 residues. Losses at the gene ends were 5 bases for V and 2 bases for J; bases not matched to a gene: 10. Germline values: CDR1 MRHNA, CDR2 SNTAGT. In nucleotides, the CDR3 is TGTGCCAGCAGTCCAACCGGGACAGACCCCACAGATACGCAGTATTTT. This codes for CASSPTGTDPTDTQYF.

The chain has TRBV30 and TRBJ1-2; D remains unclear. This CDR3 is 13 amino acids long. Trimming removed 3 bases from V and 0 bases from J, with 8 bases in between. Looked up from germline, CDR1 is GTSNPN and CDR2 is SVGIG (reference sequence). This chain's CDR3 is CAWRRPANYGYTF. For the CDR3, the DNA is TGTGCCTGGAGGCGGCCAGCTAACTATGGCTACACCTTC.

Ten or more counts support this clonotype. This chain connects TRBV5-1 to TRBJ1-5; 7 positions agree with TRBD1. Germline V gene data show CDR1 as SGHRS and CDR2 as YFSETQ. The CDR3 runs 15 residues. Trimming took 4 bases from V and 3 from J; bases not matched to a gene: 7. The CDR3 DNA reads TGCGCCAGCAGCATTACCGGGACAGTCAATCAGCCCCAGCATTTT. It specifies CASSITGTVNQPQHF.

This clonotype was observed a few times. The CDR3 DNA follows: TGTGCCAGCAGTTACGGAACTGAAGCTTTCTTT. Amino acid sequence: CASSYGTEAFF. The gene calls are TRBV6-2 or TRBV6-3 and TRBJ1-1; the D is unclear. Trimming left V 2 bases short and J 5 bases short, with 3 bases between. This CDR3 comprises 11 residues. Per germline, CDR1 MNHEY and CDR2 SVGEGT.